The T cell receptor (beta chain) described here comes from a study of shared clonotypes between healthy human individuals. The CDR3 length is 15 residues. Germline values: CDR1 SGHKS, CDR2 YYEKEE (reference sequence). The V end lost 0 bases, the J end lost 1 base, and 7 bases lay between the germline ends. The table came from immunoSEQ multiplex PCR; TCRdb's copy has only in-frame clones and leaves some out. The table has millions of clones, 85% to 95% seen once. This TCR derives from a man aged 18 to 35 in good health. The material sequenced was naive CD4+ T cells sorted from blood. Subset meaning: CD45RA+ positively selected. The chain employs TRBV5-5 and TRBJ2-2; D is uncertain. CDR3 residues: CASSLGNLNTGELFF. The CDR3, as DNA: TGTGCCAGCAGCTTGGGGAATCTGAACACCGGGGAGCTGTTTTTT. The full variable domain, in which reference TRBV5-5 and TRBJ2-2 provide the parts outside the CDR3, is DAGVTQSPTHLIKTRGQQVTLRCSPISGHKSVSWYQQVLGQGPQFIFQYYEKEERGRGNFPDRFSARQFPNYSSELNVNALLLGDSALYLCASSLGNLNTGELFFGEGSRLTVL.